This TCR beta chain originates from a study of blood T cell repertoires in COVID-19. In the original analysis: For nucleated cells, counts were estimated from reference gene primer amplification. Sequenced by immunoSEQ multiplex PCR; TCRdb stores in-frame clones only, minus some. V and J calls and clone size are copied from that table; D and trimming were computed from the DNA. Among around 40,000 clones listed, approximately 91% were seen once. Sequencing was performed on peripheral blood. This sequence was found in a man over 45 with active COVID-19.

The CDR3: CSAFRGGEQYF. CDR3 sequence (DNA): TGCAGTGCTTTCAGGGGCGGGGAGCAGTACTTC. The J gene is TRBJ2-7, the V gene TRBV20-1; D possibly corresponds to TRBD1 (6 bases). The V gene's germline CDR1 is DFQATT and CDR2 SNEGSKA (reference sequence). V was shortened by 5 bases and J by 7 bases, with 12 bases between the two germline ends. The CDR3 sequence is 11 residues long.